This TCR beta chain was captured in a study of CD8+ T cells in alopecia areata. This clone occurred a few times. V lost 5 bases and J 6 bases, leaving 20 bases between the germline ends. The CDR3 loop spans 16 amino acids. The germline V gene encodes CDR1 MDHEN and CDR2 SYDVKM. RNA, once extracted, was reverse transcribed into cDNA for use as the sequencing template. Using immunoSEQ multiplex PCR, the repertoire was profiled, and TCRdb retains in-frame clones only, with some absent. Among 150,000 or so clones listed, 40% to 50% were seen once. The chain couples TRBV28 to TRBJ2-1; the D gene is possibly TRBD2 (6 bases). The source material was CD4+ T cells sorted from blood. The source is a human donor with alopecia areata. CDR3 loop: CASSPAGTVGVNEQFF. As DNA, the CDR3 is TGTGCCAGCAGTCCGGCGGGAACGGTCGGGGTCAATGAGCAGTTCTTC.